These 3 T cell receptor beta chains originate from one sample sequenced in a study of cytomegalovirus exposure and HLA in healthy donors. It was with 60 Vbeta and 13 Jbeta primers that the PCR ran. Sequencing was performed with immunoSEQ multiplex PCR; in TCRdb, only in-frame clones are kept and a portion is missing. The sample records about 180,000 clones, 75% to 85% being singletons. Sequences were obtained from PBMCs. The origin of the receptors is a woman aged 25 to 39 in good health and CMV-seropositive.

The V call is TRBV5-1, the J call TRBJ2-7; 11 nucleotides line up with TRBD1. Germline-derived CDR1 and CDR2 are SGHRS and YFSETQ. CDR3 length: 14 amino acids. Losses at the gene ends were 3 bases for V and 6 bases for J; bases not matched to a gene: 5. The CDR3, as DNA: TGCGCCAGCAGCTATGGACAGGGGGCTGCCGAGCAGTACTTC. Its translation: CASSYGQGAAEQYF.

This chain's CDR3 is CASSPTAGTSGEETQYF. DNA of the CDR3: TGTGCCAGCAGTCCTACCGCCGGGACTAGCGGGGAAGAGACCCAGTACTTC. The chain is built from TRBV13 and TRBJ2-5, with 13 bases aligning to TRBD2. Germline V CDR1 and CDR2: PRHDT, FYEKMQ (reference sequence). V dropped 6 bases and J dropped 3; count of bases not matched to a gene: 10. The CDR3 totals 17 residues.

The rearrangement uses TRBV7-8 and TRBJ1-5, with D possibly being TRBD1 (6 bases). This CDR3 is 20 amino acids long. CDR1 is SGHVS and CDR2 is FQNEAQ in the germline V gene. The V end lost 8 bases, the J end lost 6 bases, and 35 bases lay between the germline ends. The CDR3 spells CASLINEVQGGPGGGQPQHF. Here the CDR3 DNA reads TGTGCCAGCCTCATTAACGAGGTACAGGGCGGCCCGGGAGGAGGTCAGCCCCAGCATTTT.